Here is one TCR beta chain with its context. Per the original methods: Estimation of nucleated cell counts was performed using reference gene primer amplification. Assay used: immunoSEQ multiplex PCR; TCRdb lists only in-frame clones, some missing. The DNA was the basis for D and trimming; V, J and clone size are from that table. The sample has 150,000 to 200,000 clones, 80% to 90% seen once. Losses at the gene ends were 1 base for V and 5 bases for J; bases not matched to a gene: 8. Per the germline V gene, CDR1 is SGHNT and CDR2 is YYREEE (reference sequence). This CDR3 is 15 amino acids long. These data are taken from a study of blood T cell repertoires in COVID-19.

V gene TRBV5-4 combines with J gene TRBJ2-7, with 8 bases matching TRBD2. This TCR derives from a young man who had recovered from COVID-19. Sequenced sample: peripheral blood. CDR3: CASSLKGSGMNEQYF. CDR3 sequence (DNA): TGTGCCAGCAGCTTGAAGGGTAGCGGGATGAACGAGCAGTACTTC.